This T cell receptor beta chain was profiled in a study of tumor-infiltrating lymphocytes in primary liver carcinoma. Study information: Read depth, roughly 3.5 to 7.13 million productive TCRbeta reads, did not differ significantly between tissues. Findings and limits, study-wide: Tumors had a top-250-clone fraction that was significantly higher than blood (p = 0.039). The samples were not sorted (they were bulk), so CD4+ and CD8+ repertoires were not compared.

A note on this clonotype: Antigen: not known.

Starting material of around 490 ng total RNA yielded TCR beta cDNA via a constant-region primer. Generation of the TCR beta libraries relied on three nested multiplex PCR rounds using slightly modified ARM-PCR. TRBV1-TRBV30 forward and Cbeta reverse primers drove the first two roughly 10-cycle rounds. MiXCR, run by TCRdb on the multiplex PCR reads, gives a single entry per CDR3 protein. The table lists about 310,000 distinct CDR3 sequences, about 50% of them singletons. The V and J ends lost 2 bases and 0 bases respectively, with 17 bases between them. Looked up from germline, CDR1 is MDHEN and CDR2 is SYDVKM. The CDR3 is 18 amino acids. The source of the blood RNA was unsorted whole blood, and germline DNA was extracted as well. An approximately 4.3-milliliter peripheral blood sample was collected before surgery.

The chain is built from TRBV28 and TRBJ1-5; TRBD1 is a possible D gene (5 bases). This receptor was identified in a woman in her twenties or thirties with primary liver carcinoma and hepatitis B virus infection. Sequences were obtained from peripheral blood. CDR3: CASSLRNSWTSSNQPQHF. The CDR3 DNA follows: TGTGCCAGCAGTTTAAGAAATTCCTGGACATCTAGCAATCAGCCCCAGCATTTT.